This T cell receptor beta chain was profiled in a study of OX40 agonist ivuxolimab in advanced cancers. Study-wide context: Head and neck, renal cell, melanoma or hepatocellular carcinoma were the cancers that dose-escalation patients had.

This clone was seen once. Its specificity is unknown. The ends were cut back, 0 bases at V and 1 base at J, with 10 bases in the middle. Germline lookup yields CDR1 SGHRS and CDR2 YFSETQ. This CDR3 region has 15 residues. TCRdb's table, derived via immunoSEQ multiplex PCR, lists solely in-frame clones and lacks some. The sample yields about 45,000 clones, around 92% seen once. Enrollment shut out patients with autoimmune disease history or systemic immunosuppression. Sampled blood was obtained at baseline, cycle 4 day 1, and cycle 7 day 1. Study-level points and caveats: CD8+ T cells showed, on average, more clonal expansion than CD4+ cells.

The sample was CD4+ or CD8+ T cells sorted from blood, taken in a trial of the OX40 agonist ivuxolimab. The TCR originated in an adult with an advanced solid tumor such as melanoma, head and neck, liver or kidney cancer. The V call is TRBV5-1, the J call TRBJ1-2; TRBD1 is a possible D gene (5 bases). CDR3 residues: CASSLGGIDNYGYTF. The DNA of the CDR3 is TGCGCCAGCAGCTTGGGGGGCATCGATAACTATGGCTACACCTTC. The whole variable domain, remainder taken from reference TRBV5-1 and TRBJ1-2, is KAGVTQTPRYLIKTRGQQVTLSCSPISGHRSVSWYQQTPGQGLQFLFEYFSETQRNKGNFPGRFSGRQFSNSRSEMNVSTLELGDSALYLCASSLGGIDNYGYTFGSGTRLTVV.